These 22 T cell receptor beta chains were sequenced from one sample in a study of cytomegalovirus exposure and HLA in healthy donors. Use of 60 Vbeta and 13 Jbeta primers characterized the PCR. The method was immunoSEQ multiplex PCR; TCRdb's version includes in-frame clones alone and lacks a portion of them. This table holds under 250,000 clones, roughly four fifths found once. Sequencing was performed on PBMCs. The receptors were sampled from a man under 40 in good health and CMV-seronegative.

The V gene is TRBV28, the J gene TRBJ2-7, with 7 bases that match TRBD1. After removal of 6 bases from V and 1 base from J, the junction contained 6 bases not matched to a gene. Per germline, CDR1 MDHEN and CDR2 SYDVKM. The CDR3 is 14 amino acids. The CDR3 DNA reads as TGTGCCAGCAGGAGGGGGCCAGTTTCCTACGAGCAGTACTTC. It specifies CASRRGPVSYEQYF.

The chain uses TRBV5-6 and TRBJ2-1; 14 bases agree with TRBD2. This CDR3 has 15 amino acids. In germline, CDR1 is SGHDT, CDR2 YYEEEE. With V trimmed by 4 bases and J by 6 bases, 3 bases remained unmatched. In DNA, the CDR3 is TGTGCCAGCAGCCAAGGACTAGCGGGGGGCAATGAGCAGTTCTTC. It encodes CASSQGLAGGNEQFF.

The J gene is TRBJ2-7, the V gene TRBV30, with a tentative D call TRBD1 (7 bases). The CDR3 has 14 residues. The V gene's germline CDR1 is GTSNPN and CDR2 SVGIG (reference sequence). V shed 8 bases and J shed 0 bases, with 17 bases lying between them. CDR3 region: CAGGAKGASYEQYF. CDR3 nucleotides: TGTGCCGGAGGGGCAAAGGGGGCCTCCTACGAGCAGTACTTC.

J is TRBJ2-7 and V is TRBV7-3; a possible D gene is TRBD2 (5 bases). The germline gives CDR1 SGHTA, CDR2 FQGTGA. CDR3 size: 14 residues. Trimming pared 0 bases from V and 7 bases from J, leaving 13 bases between. CDR3 in DNA: TGTGCCAGCAGCTTAACGGGGAACACGGGGGAGCAGTACTTC. Translated, it gives CASSLTGNTGEQYF.

DNA for the CDR3: TGTGCCAGCAGCCAAGGACTAGCGGGAGGGTTCAGCCCCTACGAGCAGTACTTC. This codes for CASSQGLAGGFSPYEQYF. The gene calls are TRBV7-6 and TRBJ2-7; the match to TRBD2 covers 15 bases. After removal of 5 bases from V and 2 bases from J, the junction contained 10 bases not matched to a gene. There are 18 residues in the CDR3. CDR1 and CDR2 from the germline V gene are SGHVS and FNYEAQ. The variable domain in full, with the rest retrieved from reference TRBV7-6 and TRBJ2-7, is GAGVSQSPRYKVTKRGQDVALRCDPISGHVSLYWYRQALGQGPEFLTYFNYEAQQDKSGLPNDRFSAERPEGSISTLTIQRTEQRDSAMYRCASSQGLAGGFSPYEQYFGPGTRLTVT.

This chain uses TRBV28 with TRBJ1-5, with TRBD1 matching 11 bases. Trimming took 3 bases from V and 6 from J; bases not matched to a gene: 13. The CDR3 is 18 amino acids. CDR1 and CDR2 from the germline V gene are MDHEN and SYDVKM. This CDR3 is CASSFFPTGQGASQPQHF. In DNA, the CDR3 is TGTGCCAGCAGTTTCTTCCCCACTGGACAGGGGGCGTCTCAGCCCCAGCATTTT. Variable domain in full (rest from reference TRBV28 and TRBJ1-5): DVKVTQSSRYLVKRTGEKVFLECVQDMDHENMFWYRQDPGLGLRLIYFSYDVKMKEKGDIPEGYSVSREKKERFSLILESASTNQTSMYLCASSFFPTGQGASQPQHFGDGTRLSIL.

J is TRBJ2-1 and V is TRBV19; 9 nucleotides align to TRBD2. V lost 9 bases to trimming and J lost 1 base; unmatched junction nucleotides: 4. CDR1 and CDR2 (germline): LNHDA, SQIVND (reference sequence). The CDR3 loop spans 14 amino acids. This CDR3 is CASRRGGSYNEQFF. CDR3 coding DNA: TGTGCCAGCCGGCGGGGGGGGTCCTACAATGAGCAGTTCTTC.

The V gene is TRBV4-1, the J gene TRBJ1-3; D is undetermined. Germline V gene lookup returns CDR1 MGHRA and CDR2 YSYEKL. The CDR3 is 18 residues long. V was shortened by 4 bases and J by 4 bases, with 23 bases between the two germline ends. This chain's CDR3 is CASSLQFRETFEGNTIYF. Here the CDR3 DNA reads TGCGCCAGCAGCCTTCAATTCCGGGAAACCTTTGAGGGAAACACCATATATTTT.

The chain joins TRBV11-2 to TRBJ2-5; a possible D gene is TRBD1 (6 bases). The CDR3 is made up of 16 amino acids. Germline V CDR1 and CDR2: SGHAT, FQNNGV. Trimming shortened V by 5 bases and J by 1 base, and 17 bases separated the two germline ends. The CDR3 loop reads CASSRITQGIQETQYF. In DNA, the CDR3 is TGTGCCAGCAGCCGAATCACACAGGGAATCCAAGAGACCCAGTACTTC. Based on the CDR3 plus reference TRBV11-2 and TRBJ2-5, the full variable domain is EAGVAQSPRYKIIEKRQSVAFWCNPISGHATLYWYQQILGQGPKLLIQFQNNGVVDDSQLPKDRFSAERLKGVDSTLKIQPAKLEDSAVYLCASSRITQGIQETQYFGPGTRLLVL.

The V call is TRBV10-3, the J call TRBJ2-1, with 12 bases aligning to TRBD2. Germline trimming cut 6 bases from V and 9 bases from J; bases unmatched to any gene: 18. Germline values: CDR1 ENHRY, CDR2 SYGVKD. The CDR3 covers 18 residues. This chain's CDR3 is CAISRFGLAGRTGVEQFF. The CDR3 DNA reads as TGTGCCATCAGCCGTTTTGGACTAGCGGGAAGAACGGGCGTTGAGCAGTTCTTC.

A single count supports this clone. The rearrangement links TRBV27 to TRBJ2-5, with D uncertain. The germline V gene encodes CDR1 MNHEY and CDR2 SMNVEV (reference sequence). The CDR3 sequence is 13 residues long. V was shortened by 3 bases and J by 2 bases, with 7 bases between the two germline ends. The CDR3 DNA sequence: TGTGCCAGCAGTTTCCTGGCACAAGAGACCCAGTACTTC. The encoded protein is CASSFLAQETQYF.

The V gene is TRBV7-2, the J gene TRBJ1-1; TRBD1 might be the D (5 bases). The CDR3 spans 12 residues. V was trimmed by 3 bases and J by 6 bases, leaving 8 bases between them. Germline CDR1 and CDR2: SGHTA and FQGNSA. CDR3 coding DNA: TGTGCCAGCAGCTTGATAGGGGCTGAAGCTTTCTTT. It encodes CASSLIGAEAFF.

The genes are TRBV10-3 and TRBJ2-4; D unclear. Germline assignment: CDR1 ENHRY and CDR2 SYGVKD. V dropped 6 bases and J dropped 0 bases, with 9 bases sitting between them. This CDR3 spans 14 amino acids. The CDR3 bases are TGTGCCATCAGCGACTCCTTAGCCAAAAACATTCAGTACTTC. Its translation is CAISDSLAKNIQYF.

The CDR3 nucleotides are TGTGCCAGAAGCTTAACCCGAGACAGCTCCTACGAGCAGTACTTC. This translates into CARSLTRDSSYEQYF. The chain combines TRBV5-3 with TRBJ2-7; possibly TRBD1 for D (5 bases). TRBV5-3 is an open reading frame, and its role is uncertain. This CDR3 is built from 15 residues. Trimming cost V 2 bases and J 0 bases, with 12 bases left between them.

This chain links TRBV7-9 with TRBJ2-7; TRBD1 matches at 9 bases. The germline V gene encodes CDR1 SEHNR and CDR2 FQNEAQ (reference sequence). The J segment lost 4 bases and the V segment lost 5 bases, leaving 6 bases of the junction unmatched. This CDR3 spans 14 amino acids. The CDR3 sequence is CASSPGQGPYEQYF. The CDR3 DNA follows: TGTGCCAGCAGCCCAGGACAGGGGCCATACGAGCAGTACTTC.

The rearrangement links TRBV12-1 to TRBJ2-5; the table's D call, TRBD1, has no DNA check behind it. TRBV12-1 represents a pseudogene. CDR3 size: 13 residues. The CDR3 spells CASSFGGHETQYF. The CDR3 region has the DNA TGTGCCAGCAGCTTTGGGGGGCATGAGACCCAGTACTTC.

The chain employs TRBV6-1 and TRBJ1-3; 11 nucleotides agree with TRBD1. CDR1 and CDR2 (germline): MNHNS, SASEGT. The trim removed 7 bases at V and 3 bases at J, leaving 5 bases unmatched. CDR3 length: 15 amino acids. In DNA form, the CDR3 reads TGTGCCAGCACCGGACAGGGGGCCTTTGGAAACACCATATATTTT. Translation gives CASTGQGAFGNTIYF.

This chain uses TRBV2 with TRBJ1-6; TRBD1 matches 8 bases. V was pared by 5 bases and J by 10 bases, with 10 bases of the junction left unmatched. The CDR3 has 15 residues. Per the germline V gene, CDR1 is SNHLY and CDR2 is FYNNEI. Here the CDR3 reads CASSPRQGLGSPLHF. Here the CDR3 DNA reads TGTGCCAGCAGTCCTCGACAGGGGCTGGGATCACCCCTCCACTTT. Based on the CDR3 plus reference TRBV2 and TRBJ1-6, the full variable domain is EPEVTQTPSHQVTQMGQEVILRCVPISNHLYFYWYRQILGQKVEFLVSFYNNEISEKSEIFDDQFSVERPDGSNFTLKIRSTKLEDSAMYFCASSPRQGLGSPLHFGNGTRLTVT.

V is TRBV5-1 and J is TRBJ1-2; 11 positions agree with TRBD1. The CDR3 covers 16 residues. V trimming: 4 bases; J trimming: 2 bases; junction bases outside the gene matches: 7. The V gene's germline CDR1 is SGHRS and CDR2 YFSETQ. This CDR3 is CASSPRTGGINYGYTF. CDR3 nucleotide sequence: TGCGCCAGCAGCCCAAGGACAGGGGGCATCAACTATGGCTACACCTTC.

The rearrangement joins TRBV28 to TRBJ2-7, with TRBD1 identical over 9 bases. The CDR3 loop spans 13 amino acids. Germline V gene lookup returns CDR1 MDHEN and CDR2 SYDVKM. The trim removed 5 bases at V and 5 bases at J, leaving 4 bases unmatched. DNA for the CDR3: TGTGCCAGCAGTACACAGGGGGCCAACGAGCAGTACTTC. This sequence encodes CASSTQGANEQYF.

The count of this clone is one. This rearrangement joins TRBV10-1 to TRBJ2-1; 8 bases align to TRBD2. The CDR3 is 15 amino acids. After removal of 4 bases from V and 0 bases from J, the junction contained 2 bases not matched to a gene. Germline V gene lookup returns CDR1 WNHNN and CDR2 SYGVQD (reference sequence). The CDR3 nucleotides read TGCGCCAGCAGTGGGAGCGGGAGCTCCTACAATGAGCAGTTCTTC. Its protein is CASSGSGSSYNEQFF.

The genes are TRBV9 and TRBJ2-7; 14 nucleotides align to TRBD2. This CDR3 region has 15 residues. CDR1 and CDR2 (germline): SGDLS, YYNGEE. Losses at the gene ends were 2 bases for V and 3 bases for J; bases not matched to a gene: 1. The CDR3 nucleotides are TGTGCCAGCAGCGTGGGGACTAGCGGGGGCTACGAGCAGTACTTC. This sequence encodes CASSVGTSGGYEQYF.